The 20 T cell receptor beta chains in this list originate from one sample, sequenced in a study of T cells after yellow fever vaccination. TCRdb itself ran the 5' RACE reads through MiXCR, one entry per CDR3 protein. The table has over 300,000 distinct CDR3 sequences, 6.5% to 8.5% seen once. The sequencing used PBMCs, collected roughly 47 days after the first yellow fever vaccination. Receptor source: a man between 18 and 35 years old who received the YFV17D yellow fever vaccine.

This clonotype has only a few counts. The gene calls are TRBV9 and TRBJ2-3; D remains ambiguous. Germline-derived CDR1 and CDR2 are SGDLS and YYNGEE. V was pared by 3 bases and J by 2 bases, with 13 bases between. CDR3 length: 15 amino acids. The CDR3: CASSAPDGNTDTQYF. The CDR3 nucleotides read TGTGCCAGCAGCGCCCCGGATGGGAACACAGATACGCAGTATTTT.

The chain is built from TRBV7-9 and TRBJ1-5, with D tentatively TRBD1 (6 bases). Trimming took 8 bases from V and 3 from J, leaving 14 bases between them. The CDR3 consists of 14 residues. In germline, CDR1 is SEHNR, CDR2 FQNEAQ (reference sequence). The CDR3: CASWSDRSNQPQHF. The CDR3 nucleotides are TGTGCCAGCTGGTCGGACAGATCCAATCAGCCCCAGCATTTT.

This clonotype was detected only a few times. The rearrangement uses TRBV7-8 and TRBJ2-7, with 10 nucleotides matching TRBD1. J gave up 2 bases and V 2 bases, and 3 bases lay outside the gene matches. The CDR3 extends over 15 amino acids. Germline V gives CDR1 SGHVS, CDR2 FQNEAQ. CDR3 region: CASSLYGTGAYEQYV. CDR3 DNA sequence: TGTGCCAGCAGCTTATATGGGACAGGGGCCTACGAGCAGTACGTC.

The gene calls are TRBV11-2 and TRBJ2-5; no clear D gene. Germline V gene sequence: CDR1 SGHAT, CDR2 FQNNGV. V shed 0 bases and J shed 1 base, with 9 bases lying between them. The CDR3 has 15 amino acids. This CDR3 is CASSLDYDFQETQYF. CDR3 nucleotides: TGTGCCAGCAGCTTAGATTACGACTTCCAAGAGACCCAGTACTTC. The full variable domain, with the rest looked up from reference TRBV11-2 and TRBJ2-5, is EAGVAQSPRYKIIEKRQSVAFWCNPISGHATLYWYQQILGQGPKLLIQFQNNGVVDDSQLPKDRFSAERLKGVDSTLKIQPAKLEDSAVYLCASSLDYDFQETQYFGPGTRLLVL.

J is TRBJ2-3 and V is TRBV20-1, with 11 bases that match TRBD2. The V gene end was trimmed by 1 base and the J gene end by 2 bases; junction bases not matched to a gene: 5. Germline-derived CDR1 and CDR2 are DFQATT and SNEGSKA (reference sequence). This CDR3 region has 16 residues. The CDR3 coding sequence is TGCAGTGCTAGAGGGCTAGCGGGGGGAGCCACAGATACGCAGTATTTT. Translation: CSARGLAGGATDTQYF.

This clonotype was detected a few times. The V call is TRBV27, the J call TRBJ2-3; 8 bases line up with TRBD1. The germline gives CDR1 MNHEY, CDR2 SMNVEV (reference sequence). The V segment lost 10 bases and the J segment 2 bases; nucleotides outside the gene matches: 14. The CDR3 is 16 amino acids. CDR3 nucleotides: TGTGCCATCGCGTCAAGGCAGGGGGCCTCCACAGATACGCAGTATTTT. Translated: CAIASRQGASTDTQYF.

There are a few counts of this clonotype. The chain employs TRBV29-1 and TRBJ1-5, with 7 nucleotides matching TRBD1. The germline gives CDR1 SQVTM, CDR2 ANQGSEA. This CDR3 spans 13 amino acids. V lost 7 bases and J lost 5; bases outside the gene matches: 8. The CDR3 is CSASGGEYQPQHF. CDR3 sequence (DNA): TGCAGCGCTTCAGGGGGGGAGTATCAGCCCCAGCATTTT.

This CDR3 is CASSVTGKGEQYF. The CDR3 DNA reads as TGTGCCAGCAGCGTAACCGGGAAGGGCGAGCAGTACTTC. The V and J genes are TRBV9 and TRBJ2-7; D is perhaps TRBD2 (5 bases). Trimming removed 1 base at V and 6 bases at J, with 11 bases between. Looked up from germline, CDR1 is SGDLS and CDR2 is YYNGEE. The CDR3 runs to 13 residues.

This clonotype was seen a handful of times. V is TRBV7-3 and J is TRBJ2-3, with 7 bases identical to TRBD2. This CDR3 comprises 16 residues. The germline CDR1 and CDR2 sequences are SGHTA and FQGTGA. Trimming took 3 bases from V and 5 from J; bases not matched to a gene: 11. CDR3 nucleotide sequence: TGTGCCAGCAGCTTCAACCCCAGCGGGGTGGGAGATACGCAGTATTTT. Translation gives CASSFNPSGVGDTQYF.

In this sample, this clonotype turned up many times. The rearrangement links TRBV12-3 or TRBV12-4 to TRBJ1-6; no clear D. There are 13 residues in the CDR3. V was shortened by 2 bases and J by 7 bases, with 6 bases between the two germline ends. The CDR3 bases are TGTGCCAGCAGTTTAACCCCAAATTCACCCCTCCACTTT. It translates to CASSLTPNSPLHF.

In its sample, this clonotype was seen a few times. The rearrangement uses TRBV28 and TRBJ2-3; perhaps TRBD2 as D (7 bases). There are 15 residues in the CDR3. Germline V CDR1 and CDR2: MDHEN, SYDVKM. The ends were cut back, 3 bases at V and 2 bases at J, with 12 bases in the middle. The CDR3 bases are TGTGCCAGCAGTTTCAGCCGGGGGGCCACAGATACGCAGTATTTT. Translated, it gives CASSFSRGATDTQYF.

The CDR3 DNA reads TGTGCCAGCAGGGTAGGGGCGTGGGGGGGCCTCCGGGAGTCCGAGCAGTACTTC. Translated, it gives CASRVGAWGGLRESEQYF. The genes are TRBV11-2 and TRBJ2-7; possible D gene TRBD2, 7 bases. The CDR3 has 18 residues. CDR1 SGHAT and CDR2 FQNNGV come from the germline V gene. The ends were cut back, 6 bases at V and 6 bases at J, with 30 bases in the middle.

This clonotype was picked up a small number of times. The J gene is TRBJ2-5, the V gene TRBV20-1; TRBD1 agrees at 7 bases. V lost 1 base, J lost 3 bases, and 5 bases stayed unmatched. This CDR3 is 14 amino acids long. Germline CDR1 reads DFQATT; CDR2 reads SNEGSKA (reference sequence). In DNA, the CDR3 is TGCAGTGCTAGAGTCCTAGACAGGGAAGAGACCCAGTACTTC. Translation: CSARVLDREETQYF.

This clonotype was observed a handful of times. The chain recombines TRBV12-3 or TRBV12-4 with TRBJ1-2; D is perhaps TRBD1 (5 bases). The V end lost 10 bases, the J end lost 8 bases, and 20 bases lay between the germline ends. This CDR3 region has 13 residues. The CDR3 sequence: CATSLTGTRGYTF. The DNA for the CDR3 is TGTGCCACCTCCCTTACAGGCACACGAGGCTACACCTTC.

The J gene is TRBJ2-2, the V gene TRBV9; D remains ambiguous. Trimming removed 6 bases from V and 2 bases from J, with 17 bases in between. Germline V gene data show CDR1 as SGDLS and CDR2 as YYNGEE. This CDR3 spans 16 amino acids. CDR3 sequence: CASTLSGYQNTGELFF. CDR3 DNA: TGTGCCAGCACCCTGTCAGGTTACCAAAACACCGGGGAGCTGTTTTTT.

This clonotype came up a few times. The V call is TRBV3-1, the J call TRBJ2-4; D call uncertain. The CDR3 has 17 amino acids. In germline, CDR1 is LGHDT, CDR2 YNNKEL (reference sequence). V lost 4 bases and J 0 bases, leaving 16 bases between the germline ends. The CDR3 nucleotides are TGTGCCAGCAGCCCCCGGTTTAACTCCGTAGCCAAAAACATTCAGTACTTC. Protein sequence: CASSPRFNSVAKNIQYF.

The chain couples TRBV3-1 to TRBJ2-1; D gene unclear. V was cut by 3 bases and J by 2 bases, with 2 bases left in between. In germline, CDR1 is LGHDT, CDR2 YNNKEL (reference sequence). CDR3 size: 12 residues. Here the CDR3 reads CASSHTYNEQFF. DNA of the CDR3: TGTGCCAGCAGCCACACCTACAATGAGCAGTTCTTC.

Only a few counts were recorded for this clonotype. The chain employs TRBV14 and TRBJ2-3; TRBD2 matches 9 bases. The CDR3 is made up of 16 amino acids. V lost 4 bases, J lost 1 base, and 6 bases stayed unmatched. CDR1 is SGHDN, CDR2 FVKESK, per germline. The CDR3: CASSLTSSGGTDTQYF. The DNA of the CDR3 is TGTGCCAGCAGCCTTACCTCTAGCGGGGGCACAGATACGCAGTATTTT.

This chain joins TRBV9 and TRBJ2-3; a weak D match, TRBD1 (6 bases). The CDR3 has 14 amino acids. The ends were cut back, 2 bases at V and 4 bases at J, with 11 bases in the middle. Germline CDR1 SGDLS, CDR2 YYNGEE. CDR3 sequence reads: CASSVTGSADTQYF. In DNA, the CDR3 is TGTGCCAGCAGCGTCACAGGGTCCGCAGATACGCAGTATTTT. Supplemented by reference TRBV9 and TRBJ2-3, the full variable domain reads DSGVTQTPKHLITATGQRVTLRCSPRSGDLSVYWYQQSLDQGLQFLIQYYNGEERAKGNILERFSAQQFPDLHSELNLSSLELGDSALYFCASSVTGSADTQYFGPGTRLTVL.

To note about this clonotype: A single base separates this from a much larger clone, so it may be a read error. The chain is built from TRBV12-3 or TRBV12-4 and TRBJ2-5, with 13 bases that match TRBD2. The CDR3 runs 15 residues. Here the CDR3 DNA reads TGTGCCGGCAGGGCCGGGACTAGCGGGGTCGAGACCCAGTACTTC. This encodes CAGRAGTSGVETQYF.